Below, 30 T cell receptor beta chains from the same sample are listed, as sequenced in a study of pediatric ulcerative colitis. Rectal tissue came from one to two pinch biopsies taken at colonoscopy. This table comes from immunoSEQ multiplex PCR, and its TCRdb copy is limited to in-frame clones, with some not included. The repertoire holds fewer than 13,000 clones, with roughly 80% as singletons. What was sequenced was gut tissue. Source of these receptors: a girl aged 10 to 17 who was a control in a study of pediatric ulcerative colitis.

This clone has just one count. The rearrangement links TRBV27 to TRBJ2-1; D unclear. There are 15 residues in the CDR3. Trimming cost V 8 bases and J 2 bases, with 16 bases left between them. CDR1 and CDR2 (germline): MNHEY, SMNVEV (reference sequence). The CDR3 nucleotides read TGTGCCAGCTCTCCCCTCGGTAGCCCCTACAATGAGCAGTTCTTC. Its translation is CASSPLGSPYNEQFF.

The chain uses TRBV6-5 and TRBJ2-7; perhaps D is TRBD1 or TRBD2 (6 bases each). CDR1 MNHEY and CDR2 SVGAGI come from the germline V gene. Trimming took off 6 bases at V and 7 bases at J, with 19 bases between the two ends. This CDR3 is 14 amino acids long. This CDR3 is CASSRQGGSPEQYF. CDR3 sequence (DNA): TGTGCCAGCAGCCGACAAGGGGGGTCCCCTGAGCAGTACTTC.

This rearrangement joins TRBV28 to TRBJ1-4; no firm D call. V was cut by 3 bases and J by 0 bases, with 8 bases left in between. The CDR3 covers 15 residues. CDR1 and CDR2 from the germline V gene are MDHEN and SYDVKM. CDR3 DNA sequence: TGTGCCAGCAGTTTTGGAGCGGCAACTAATGAAAAACTGTTTTTT. Translating it yields CASSFGAATNEKLFF.

The rearrangement uses TRBV7-2 and TRBJ2-7; perhaps TRBD2 as D (6 bases). Trimming stripped 2 bases from V and 3 bases from J, with 14 bases between. Germline-derived CDR1 and CDR2 are SGHTA and FQGNSA. The CDR3 extends over 15 amino acids. Here the CDR3 DNA reads TGTGCCAGCAGCTTAAATAGCGGAACGAACTACGAGCAGTACTTC. This sequence encodes CASSLNSGTNYEQYF.

V and J are TRBV27 and TRBJ2-7, with D perhaps matching TRBD1 or TRBD2 (6 bases each). Trimming took 2 bases from V and 1 from J, leaving 24 bases between them. The CDR3 totals 19 residues. The V gene's germline CDR1 is MNHEY and CDR2 SMNVEV (reference sequence). Here the CDR3 reads CASSLDTGRGGRGSYEQYF. CDR3 bases: TGTGCCAGCAGTTTAGACACGGGCAGGGGAGGCAGGGGTTCCTACGAGCAGTACTTC.

This clone was seen only once. V usage is TRBV18 and J usage is TRBJ1-2; 7 nucleotides agree with TRBD1. Germline V lookup: CDR1 KGHSH, CDR2 LQKENI. V was pared by 3 bases and J by 4 bases, with 5 bases of the junction left unmatched. The CDR3 contains 14 residues. CDR3 coding DNA: TGTGCCAGCTCACCTCCGCGGGACAGCTATGGCTACACCTTC. Translation gives CASSPPRDSYGYTF.

The gene calls are TRBV9 and TRBJ2-7; no clear D gene. Germline V CDR1 and CDR2: SGDLS, YYNGEE. CDR3 length equals 14 residues. Trimming cost V 0 bases and J 1 base, with 8 bases left between them. The DNA of the CDR3 is TGTGCCAGCAGCGTAGAGCTGGATTCCTACGAGCAGTACTTC. It translates to CASSVELDSYEQYF.

The chain employs TRBV4-3 and TRBJ1-2, with 9 bases lining up with TRBD1. CDR1 LGHNA and CDR2 YSLEER come from the germline V gene. The CDR3 covers 14 residues. Trimming took 5 bases from V and 6 from J; bases not matched to a gene: 7. The CDR3 spells CASSDGDREDGYTF. CDR3 DNA sequence: TGCGCCAGCAGCGATGGGGACAGGGAGGATGGCTACACCTTC.

The CDR3 nucleotides read TGTGCCAGCAGCGACGGGACAGGGGACTATGGCTACACCTTC. As protein: CASSDGTGDYGYTF. The gene calls are TRBV5-6 and TRBJ1-2; TRBD1 matches at 10 bases. This CDR3 has 14 amino acids. The germline CDR1 and CDR2 sequences are SGHDT and YYEEEE. Trimming at V came to 4 bases and at J to 3 bases, leaving 3 bases not matched to a gene.

The chain links TRBV7-9 to TRBJ1-5; 7 bases are shared with TRBD1. CDR1 SEHNR and CDR2 FQNEAQ come from the germline V gene (reference sequence). The CDR3 extends over 13 amino acids. V trimming: 8 bases; J trimming: 6 bases; junction bases outside the gene matches: 7. The CDR3 DNA follows: TGTGCCAGCCAGGGGGGGGCGGGTCAGCCCCAGCATTTT. It is translated as CASQGGAGQPQHF.

This chain links TRBV6-1 with TRBJ1-3; TRBD1 is a possible D gene (6 bases). The germline V gene encodes CDR1 MNHNS and CDR2 SASEGT. The CDR3 extends over 15 amino acids. Trimming removed 5 bases at V and 8 bases at J, with 19 bases between. The CDR3 here is CASSQQQGELDTIYF. The CDR3 coding sequence is TGTGCCAGCAGTCAGCAACAGGGAGAGCTAGACACCATATATTTT.

V gene TRBV4-3 combines with J gene TRBJ1-2, with 7 bases fitting TRBD1. V lost 2 bases to trimming and J lost 3 bases; unmatched junction nucleotides: 3. Germline lookup yields CDR1 LGHNA and CDR2 YSLEER. This CDR3 has 14 residues. In DNA form, the CDR3 reads TGCGCCAGCAGCCAATTTACAGGGGACTATGGCTACACCTTC. It is translated as CASSQFTGDYGYTF.

The CDR3 loop is CASGDSQTSYNEQFF. CDR3 nucleotide sequence: TGCGCCAGCGGAGACTCCCAAACGTCCTACAATGAGCAGTTCTTC. V gene TRBV10-2 combines with J gene TRBJ2-1; D is ambiguous. Trimming removed 8 bases at V and 1 base at J, with 15 bases between. Germline V gene lookup returns CDR1 WSHSY and CDR2 SAAADI. The CDR3 covers 15 residues.

The chain links TRBV11-2 to TRBJ1-1, with D maybe TRBD1 (5 bases). The CDR3 has 14 amino acids. Germline loops: CDR1 SGHAT, CDR2 FQNNGV. Trimming took 0 bases from V and 5 from J, leaving 10 bases between them. The DNA of the CDR3 is TGTGCCAGCAGCTTAGATGGGGGACGGACTGAAGCTTTCTTT. Its protein is CASSLDGGRTEAFF. Full variable domain (rest looked up from reference TRBV11-2 and TRBJ1-1): EAGVAQSPRYKIIEKRQSVAFWCNPISGHATLYWYQQILGQGPKLLIQFQNNGVVDDSQLPKDRFSAERLKGVDSTLKIQPAKLEDSAVYLCASSLDGGRTEAFFGQGTRLTVV.

In this sample, this clone turned up a few times. The chain recombines TRBV6-1 with TRBJ2-7; D is uncertain. The CDR3 consists of 13 residues. Trimming cost V 8 bases and J 3 bases, with 14 bases left between them. Germline CDR1 and CDR2: MNHNS and SASEGT. CDR3 sequence: CASGQAIDYEQYF. CDR3 in DNA: TGTGCCAGCGGTCAGGCTATAGACTACGAGCAGTACTTC.

The genes are TRBV7-8 and TRBJ1-5, with D unresolved. CDR1 is SGHVS and CDR2 is FQNEAQ in the germline V gene. The CDR3 length is 19 residues. Trimming removed 1 base from V and 0 bases from J, with 19 bases in between. The CDR3: CASSLGGHGTSYSNQPQHF. The CDR3 DNA reads as TGTGCCAGCAGCTTAGGTGGTCATGGAACAAGTTATAGCAATCAGCCCCAGCATTTT.

The chain uses TRBV7-2 and TRBJ2-1; 7 nucleotides align to TRBD2. CDR1 is SGHTA and CDR2 is FQGNSA in the germline V gene. Trimming at V came to 10 bases and at J to 0 bases, leaving 3 bases not matched to a gene. The CDR3 has 13 amino acids. The CDR3 DNA follows: TGTGCCACAGCGGGGAGCTCCTACAATGAGCAGTTCTTC. Translating it yields CATAGSSYNEQFF.

V is TRBV2 and J is TRBJ1-3, with a possible D match to TRBD1 (5 bases). This CDR3 has 13 amino acids. Trimming took 8 bases from V and 0 from J, leaving 8 bases between them. Germline CDR1 is SNHLY and CDR2 is FYNNEI. The CDR3: CASGAGSGNTIYF. CDR3 DNA: TGTGCCAGCGGGGCTGGCTCTGGAAACACCATATATTTT.

The rearrangement joins TRBV6-6 to TRBJ1-4; D not certain. The length of the CDR3 is 13 residues. With 8 bases removed from V and 4 bases from J, the gap between germline ends came to 11 bases. Germline values: CDR1 MNHNY, CDR2 SVGAGI (reference sequence). The CDR3 DNA reads as TGTGCCAGCTCGCCAATACTTAATGAAAAACTGTTTTTT. Amino acids: CASSPILNEKLFF.

This sequence joins TRBV5-6 and TRBJ2-5, with D uncertain. The length of the CDR3 is 13 residues. The V end was cut by 4 bases, the J end by 0 bases, with 7 bases between. Germline lookup yields CDR1 SGHDT and CDR2 YYEEEE. The CDR3 nucleotides read TGTGCCAGCAGCCAGGTTTACCAAGAGACCCAGTACTTC. Translating gives CASSQVYQETQYF.

The chain joins TRBV7-2 to TRBJ1-4; 12 nucleotides line up with TRBD1. V shed 5 bases and J 11 bases; nucleotides not matched to a gene: 6. CDR1 SGHTA and CDR2 FQGNSA come from the germline V gene. There are 14 residues in the CDR3. CDR3 loop: CASSAGQGAPKLFF. CDR3 DNA: TGTGCCAGCAGCGCGGGACAGGGGGCGCCGAAACTGTTTTTT.

The chain has TRBV5-1 and TRBJ1-5, with 7 bases lining up with TRBD1. CDR1 is SGHRS and CDR2 is YFSETQ in the germline V gene. The V and J ends lost 5 bases and 4 bases, in that order; junction bases with no gene match: 6. The CDR3 contains 14 residues. The CDR3 nucleotides are TGCGCCAGCAGACCAGACAGGGATAATCAGCCCCAGCATTTT. It specifies CASRPDRDNQPQHF.

For this clone: Other DNA sequences in this specimen translate into the identical CDR3. The rearrangement uses TRBV4-2 and TRBJ2-2; D is possibly TRBD1 or TRBD2 (7 bases each). This CDR3 comprises 16 residues. Trimming cost V 8 bases and J 6 bases, with 22 bases left between them. Germline CDR1 and CDR2: LGHNA and YNFKEQ. CDR3 sequence (DNA): TGTGCCAGCTGCGGTGAGGCAGGGGGGGTAGCCGGGGAGCTGTTTTTT. Translated: CASCGEAGGVAGELFF.

V gene TRBV7-6 combines with J gene TRBJ1-5; D uncertain. From germline, CDR1 is SGHVS and CDR2 FNYEAQ. The CDR3 runs to 13 residues. Trimming took off 5 bases at V and 4 bases at J, with 9 bases between the two ends. CDR3 residues: CASSPKKNQPQHF. The CDR3 bases are TGTGCCAGCAGCCCCAAGAAAAATCAGCCCCAGCATTTT. Complete variable domain (other parts from reference TRBV7-6 and TRBJ1-5): GAGVSQSPRYKVTKRGQDVALRCDPISGHVSLYWYRQALGQGPEFLTYFNYEAQQDKSGLPNDRFSAERPEGSISTLTIQRTEQRDSAMYRCASSPKKNQPQHFGDGTRLSIL.

A few counts support this clone. The chain recombines TRBV2 with TRBJ2-7, with a tentative D call TRBD1 (5 bases). Trimming stripped 4 bases from V and 3 bases from J, with 7 bases between. Germline lookup yields CDR1 SNHLY and CDR2 FYNNEI. This CDR3 has 12 amino acids. DNA for the CDR3: TGTGCCAGCAGTGGGGGCGGCTACGAGCAGTACTTC. This codes for CASSGGGYEQYF. Supplemented by reference TRBV2 and TRBJ2-7, the full variable domain reads EPEVTQTPSHQVTQMGQEVILRCVPISNHLYFYWYRQILGQKVEFLVSFYNNEISEKSEIFDDQFSVERPDGSNFTLKIRSTKLEDSAMYFCASSGGGYEQYFGPGTRLTVT.

This rearrangement joins TRBV4-2 to TRBJ2-5; D might be TRBD1 or TRBD2, each matching 6 bases. The better agreement between TRBJ2-7 and the DNA end casts doubt on the J call. CDR3 length: 18 amino acids. The V gene's germline CDR1 is LGHNA and CDR2 YNFKEQ. The CDR3 DNA follows: TGTGCCAGCAGCCAACCCACGGGACTGGGGGCCAGCTCCTACGAGCAGTACTTC. The encoded protein is CASSQPTGLGASSYEQYF.

The gene calls are TRBV4-1 and TRBJ2-1; no reliable D call. This CDR3 has 17 residues. Germline CDR1 reads MGHRA; CDR2 reads YSYEKL. The V and J ends lost 1 base and 3 bases respectively, with 16 bases between them. DNA for the CDR3: TGCGCCAGCAGCCAAGTTCTTCGGCGGTACTTCTACAATGAGCAGTTCTTC. As protein: CASSQVLRRYFYNEQFF.

In its sample, this clone was seen once. The chain is built from TRBV2 and TRBJ2-5; 12 bases map to TRBD2. V gave up 6 bases and J gave up 2 bases; unmatched junction bases: 4. The germline gives CDR1 SNHLY, CDR2 FYNNEI. This CDR3 spans 15 amino acids. The CDR3 bases are TGTGCCAGCAGGTGGACTAGCGGGGTACAAGAGACCCAGTACTTC. Translating it yields CASRWTSGVQETQYF.

The chain carries TRBV19 and TRBJ2-7, with D hard to call. From germline, CDR1 is LNHDA and CDR2 SQIVND (reference sequence). CDR3 size: 15 residues. The germline V and J ends were trimmed by 7 bases and 0 bases, with 16 bases remaining between them. This chain's CDR3 is CASKKSDTSSYEQYF. The DNA for the CDR3 is TGTGCCAGTAAGAAGAGCGACACGAGCTCCTACGAGCAGTACTTC.

Concerning this clone: The sample carries other DNA sequences with the same CDR3. The chain combines TRBV7-8 with TRBJ2-2; TRBD2 might be the D (5 bases). V shed 0 bases and J shed 2 bases, with 13 bases lying between them. CDR1 is SGHVS, CDR2 FQNEAQ, per germline. This CDR3 region has 17 residues. For the CDR3, the DNA is TGTGCCAGCAGCTTAGCGCCAACAGCGGTTAACACCGGGGAGCTGTTTTTT. This encodes CASSLAPTAVNTGELFF.